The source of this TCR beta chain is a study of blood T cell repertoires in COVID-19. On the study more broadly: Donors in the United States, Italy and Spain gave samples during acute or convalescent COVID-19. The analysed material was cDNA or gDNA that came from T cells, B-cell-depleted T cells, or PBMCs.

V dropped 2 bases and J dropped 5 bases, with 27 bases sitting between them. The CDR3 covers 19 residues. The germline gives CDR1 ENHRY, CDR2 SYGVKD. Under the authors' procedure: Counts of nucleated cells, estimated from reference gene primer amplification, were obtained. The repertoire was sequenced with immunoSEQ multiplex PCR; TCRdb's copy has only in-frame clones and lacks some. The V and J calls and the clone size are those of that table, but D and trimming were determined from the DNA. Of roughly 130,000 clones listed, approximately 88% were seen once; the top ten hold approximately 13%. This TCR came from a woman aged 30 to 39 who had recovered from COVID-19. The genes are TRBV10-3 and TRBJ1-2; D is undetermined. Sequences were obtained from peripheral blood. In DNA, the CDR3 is TGTGCCATCAGTGAGGTCGGGCGCGGGCGACTTTACCGTGATTATGGCTACACCTTC. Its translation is CAISEVGRGRLYRDYGYTF.